This TCR beta chain was sequenced for a study of shared clonotypes between healthy human individuals. Only Caucasian adults living in Nashville, Tennessee served as donors. From CD4+ cells came CD45RA+ naive and CD45RA-negative memory subsets. Trimming removed 3 bases at V and 3 bases at J, with 8 bases between. CDR1 and CDR2 (germline): MDHEN, SYDVKM. The CDR3 is 13 residues long. At a deep level, the assay was run. Per sorted-subset replicate PCR, input was roughly 200 ng DNA, representing tens of thousands of T cell genomes. Profiling relied on immunoSEQ multiplex PCR, and the TCRdb table lists in-frame clones only, not all of them. The data hold around 2.5 million clones, with approximately 94% observed a single time.

The sequence derives from a young man in good health. Some clones in this sample may be carry-over from other donors' samples. The V call is TRBV28, the J call TRBJ2-5; D gene uncertain. Sequences were obtained from naive CD4+ T cells from PBMCs. The subset here: CD45RA+ positively selected. CDR3: CASSFPRKETQYF. The DNA for the CDR3 is TGTGCCAGCAGTTTTCCCAGGAAAGAGACCCAGTACTTC.